The rows below give T cell receptor beta chains drawn from one sample of a study of blood T cell repertoires in COVID-19. Here immunoSEQ multiplex PCR was the method, and the copy in TCRdb shows in-frame clones only, minus some. The sample includes 160,000 or so clones, about 86% of them seen just once. Input material: peripheral blood. Receptors originate from a woman aged 70-85 years with acute or convalescent COVID-19. The CDR3 runs from the conserved cysteine through the conserved F or W. Each record gives: V gene, clone size, D gene, J gene, CDR3 DNA, CDR3 protein. The D gene is left open where the match is weak. A row's size may be missing; if present it is once, few, many or a size class.

TRBV6-6	-	TRBD2	TRBJ2-7	TGTGCCAGCAGTTACGGTTCTAGCGGACGTAGCTACGAGCAGTACTTC	CASSYGSSGRSYEQYF
TRBV6-5	-	-	TRBJ2-7	TGTGCCACCGCGCGGACTGGAACCTACGAGCAGTACTTC	CATARTGTYEQYF
TRBV30	-	-	TRBJ2-7	TGTGCCTGGAGTAGCCCAGCAGAAAGGGGCGAGCAGTACTTC	CAWSSPAERGEQYF
TRBV18	-	-	TRBJ1-6	TGTGCCAGCTCACCACTGCCCTCATTAGGCTCGAGGGATAATTCACCCCTCCACTTT	CASSPLPSLGSRDNSPLHF
TRBV2	-	-	TRBJ2-2	TGTGCCAGCAGACGGACAGGGGAGCTGTTTTTT	CASRRTGELFF
TRBV19	-	-	TRBJ2-2	TGTGCCAGTAGTCCAAGCGTCACCGGGGAGCTGTTTTTT	CASSPSVTGELFF
TRBV7-2	-	-	TRBJ1-6	TGTGCCAGCAGCTCACGGAGGGATTCACCCCTCCACTTT	CASSSRRDSPLHF
TRBV4-3	-	TRBD1	TRBJ1-5	TGCGCCAGCAGCCAAGGACAGGGGGATCAGCCCCAGCATTTT	CASSQGQGDQPQHF
TRBV5-1	-	TRBD1	TRBJ2-1	TGCGCCAGCAGGGAAACAGGGGACTACAATGAGCAGTTCTTC	CASRETGDYNEQFF
TRBV6-6	-	TRBD1	TRBJ2-1	TGTGCCAGCAGTCCACAGGGGGCGGCGTTTGGCGGCAAATCCTACAATGAGCAGTTCTTC	CASSPQGAAFGGKSYNEQFF
TRBV24-1	-	TRBD1	TRBJ2-2	TGTGCCACCAGTGATTCCCGAGCCAAGGGACAGGGGGCGGAAAACACCGGGGAGCTGTTTTTT	CATSDSRAKGQGAENTGELFF
TRBV2	-	-	TRBJ1-2	TGTGCCAGCAGTGAAAGCTCACAGGGATATGGCTACACCTTC	CASSESSQGYGYTF
TRBV3-1/TRBV3-2	-	-	TRBJ2-2	TGTGCCAGCACCTCCACGGGTAGCCCCAGCACCGGGGAGCTGTTTTTT	CASTSTGSPSTGELFF
TRBV5-1	-	-	TRBJ2-7	TGCGCCAGCAGCTCAGGGGACTACGGGTACGAGCAGTACTTC	CASSSGDYGYEQYF
TRBV4-3	-	TRBD1	TRBJ1-4	TGCGCCAGCAGCCAAGACAGGGGGCGTGCAGAAAAACTGTTTTTT	CASSQDRGRAEKLFF
TRBV25-1	few	-	TRBJ1-2	TGTGCCAGCATCGGAGAAGGGGTGGATGGCTACACCTTC	CASIGEGVDGYTF
TRBV4-2	-	-	TRBJ1-3	TGTGCCAGCAGCCAACTTCATTGGCCTGGAAACACCATATATTTT	CASSQLHWPGNTIYF
TRBV2	-	TRBD1	TRBJ1-4	TGTGCCAGCAGCCTAGGGACAGCTAATGAAAAACTGTTTTTT	CASSLGTANEKLFF
TRBV27	-	-	TRBJ2-5	TGTGCCAGCAGTTTAGGGCTACTCAGTGAGACCCAGTACTTC	CASSLGLLSETQYF
TRBV11-2	-	-	TRBJ1-6	TGTGCCAGCAGCTCCACAGGACCCAAATCCACCCTCCACTTT	CASSSTGPKSTLHF
TRBV28	-	TRBD1	TRBJ2-7	TGTGCCAGCAAATGGGCGGACAGGACCCTGGGCGAGCAGTACTTC	CASKWADRTLGEQYF
TRBV18	-	TRBD1	TRBJ1-1	TGTGCCAGCTCGGCCGCCGGGACAGGGAACACTGAAGCTTTCTTT	CASSAAGTGNTEAFF
TRBV6-1	-	TRBD2	TRBJ2-1	TGTGCCAGCAGTGAGGGACTAGCTCGCTACAATGAGCAGTTCTTC	CASSEGLARYNEQFF
TRBV6-1	-	TRBD1	TRBJ2-3	TGTGCCAGCAGTGAACTCCCAGGGGGTGACACAGATACGCAGTATTTT	CASSELPGGDTDTQYF
TRBV5-4	-	-	TRBJ2-7	TGTGCCAGCAGCAAGGATGACAGGGAGGAGGGGGATCCGCTCGAGCAGTACTTC	CASSKDDREEGDPLEQYF
TRBV5-1	-	TRBD1	TRBJ1-4	TGCGCCAGCAGCCAACCGGGACAGGTGAATGAAAAACTGTTTTTT	CASSQPGQVNEKLFF
TRBV4-1	-	-	TRBJ1-2	TGCGCCAGCAGCCAAGACCCCCAGGGGAGCTATGGCTACACCTTC	CASSQDPQGSYGYTF
TRBV5-4	-	TRBD1	TRBJ1-2	TGTGCCAGCAGCTTGGTTGGACAGGGATCTGGCTACACCTTC	CASSLVGQGSGYTF
TRBV19	-	-	TRBJ1-1	TGTGCCAGTAGCCCGGGACATCCAGACACTGAAGCTTTCTTT	CASSPGHPDTEAFF